This TCR beta chain was sequenced during a study of cytomegalovirus exposure and HLA in healthy donors. Primers for the PCR totalled 60 Vbeta and 13 Jbeta. Some clones are missing from TCRdb's copy, which holds only in-frame ones; the method was immunoSEQ multiplex PCR. The table includes roughly 190,000 clones, 70% to 80% detected once. The germline CDR1 and CDR2 sequences are GTSNPN and SVGIG (reference sequence). The CDR3 is 14 amino acids. V shed 3 bases and J 7 bases; nucleotides not matched to a gene: 3. V gene TRBV30 combines with J gene TRBJ1-6; 10 bases line up with TRBD1. The receptor was isolated from a woman in her fifties or sixties in good health and CMV-seronegative. The source material was PBMCs. The DNA for the CDR3 is TGTGCCTGGAGCAGGACAGGGGGAAATTCACCCCTCCACTTT. Amino acids: CAWSRTGGNSPLHF.